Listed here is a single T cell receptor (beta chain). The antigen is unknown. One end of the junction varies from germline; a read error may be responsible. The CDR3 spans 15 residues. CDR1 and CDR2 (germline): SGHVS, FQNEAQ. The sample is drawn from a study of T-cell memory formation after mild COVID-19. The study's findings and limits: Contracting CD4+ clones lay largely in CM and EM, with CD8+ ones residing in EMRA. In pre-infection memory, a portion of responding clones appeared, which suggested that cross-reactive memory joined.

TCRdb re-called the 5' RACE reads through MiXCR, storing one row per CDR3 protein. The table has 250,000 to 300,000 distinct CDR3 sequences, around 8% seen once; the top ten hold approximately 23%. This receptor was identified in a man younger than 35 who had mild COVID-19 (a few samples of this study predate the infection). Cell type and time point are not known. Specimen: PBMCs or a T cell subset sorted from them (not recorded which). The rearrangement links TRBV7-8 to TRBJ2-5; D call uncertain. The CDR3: CASSSRWGMVETQYF. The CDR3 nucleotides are TGTGCCAGCAGCTCGAGGTGGGGAATGGTAGAGACCCAGTACTTT. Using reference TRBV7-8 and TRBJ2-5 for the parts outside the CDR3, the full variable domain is GAGVSQSPRYKVAKRGQDVALRCDPISGHVSLFWYQQALGQGPEFLTYFQNEAQLDKSGLPSDRFFAERPEGSVSTLKIQRTQQEDSAVYLCASSSRWGMVETQYFGPGTRLLVL.